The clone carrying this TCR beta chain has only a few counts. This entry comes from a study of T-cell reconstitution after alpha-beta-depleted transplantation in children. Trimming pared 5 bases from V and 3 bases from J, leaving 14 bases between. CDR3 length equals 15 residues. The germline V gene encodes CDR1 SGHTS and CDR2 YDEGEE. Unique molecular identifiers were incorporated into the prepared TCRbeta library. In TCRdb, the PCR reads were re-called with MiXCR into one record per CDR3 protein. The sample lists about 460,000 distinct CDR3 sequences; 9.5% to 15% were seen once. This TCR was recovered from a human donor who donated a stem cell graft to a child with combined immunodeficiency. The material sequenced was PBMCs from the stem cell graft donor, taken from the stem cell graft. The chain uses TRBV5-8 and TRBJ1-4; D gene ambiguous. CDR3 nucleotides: TGTGCCAGCAGTCAGGAGGCGTTTGCTAATGAAAAACTGTTTTTT. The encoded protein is CASSQEAFANEKLFF.